These 28 T cell receptor beta chains were sequenced from one sample in a study of shared clonotypes between healthy human individuals. Terminally differentiated effector memory CD45RA+ cells were excluded by CCR7 positive selection of CD45RO-negative cells. The assay was immunoSEQ multiplex PCR, and TCRdb's table has in-frame clones only and misses some. The sample carries about 2 million clones, over 85% recorded once. Sequenced sample: naive CD8+ T cells sorted from blood. These receptors originate from a man between 18 and 29 years old in good health.

Remarks on this clone: The same CDR3 also results from other DNA sequences found in this sample. The chain recombines TRBV13 with TRBJ2-7; the D gene is possibly TRBD2 (5 bases). Per the germline V gene, CDR1 is PRHDT and CDR2 is FYEKMQ (reference sequence). With 6 bases removed from V and 1 base from J, the gap between germline ends came to 10 bases. The CDR3 covers 13 residues. In DNA, the CDR3 is TGTGCCAGCAGTTCACGGGGTTCCTACGAGCAGTACTTC. Translation: CASSSRGSYEQYF.

The rearrangement joins TRBV10-3 to TRBJ2-7; D might be TRBD1 (6 bases). Germline V lookup: CDR1 ENHRY, CDR2 SYGVKD. This CDR3 is 16 amino acids long. The V end lost 0 bases, the J end lost 3 bases, and 15 bases lay between the germline ends. CDR3 coding DNA: TGTGCCATCAGTGAGTCTTGGGGGCAGGGAGTCTACGAGCAGTACTTC. This codes for CAISESWGQGVYEQYF.

CDR3 in DNA: TGTGCCAGTAGTATAGACCACGCGGGGGGTACCTACAATGAGCAGTTCTTC. Amino acids: CASSIDHAGGTYNEQFF. The rearrangement joins TRBV19 to TRBJ2-1; 8 bases are a match to TRBD2. This CDR3 region has 17 residues. V lost 0 bases to trimming and J lost 2 bases; unmatched junction nucleotides: 6. Germline V gene sequence: CDR1 LNHDA, CDR2 SQIVND (reference sequence).

V usage is TRBV11-3 and J usage is TRBJ2-3; TRBD2 matches 7 bases. Germline V gene lookup returns CDR1 SGHNT and CDR2 YENEEA. With 5 bases clipped from V and 7 bases from J, the junction kept 15 bases outside the gene matches. This CDR3 region has 16 residues. CDR3 protein: CASSITGEGLRNTQYF. CDR3 coding DNA: TGTGCCAGCAGCATAACTGGGGAGGGCCTTAGGAATACGCAGTATTTT.

The V and J genes are TRBV6-5 and TRBJ2-2, with 8 bases aligning to TRBD2. V lost 11 bases to trimming and J lost 5 bases; unmatched junction nucleotides: 10. The CDR3 spans 14 residues. CDR1 and CDR2 (germline): MNHEY, SVGAGI. CDR3 sequence reads: CAHRTGLETGELFF. The CDR3 coding sequence is TGTGCCCACCGCACGGGACTAGAGACCGGGGAGCTGTTTTTT.

The chain couples TRBV5-1 to TRBJ1-2, with unresolved D. The germline V gene encodes CDR1 SGHRS and CDR2 YFSETQ. Trimming shortened V by 0 bases and J by 5 bases, and 11 bases separated the two germline ends. The CDR3 consists of 14 residues. The CDR3 coding sequence is TGCGCCAGCAGCTTGGCCGCGGCGGAATATGGCTACACCTTC. This translates into CASSLAAAEYGYTF.

The V and J genes are TRBV5-1 and TRBJ2-7; 11 bases agree with TRBD2. V dropped 0 bases and J dropped 2; count of bases not matched to a gene: 7. In germline, CDR1 is SGHRS, CDR2 YFSETQ. This CDR3 spans 17 amino acids. CDR3 protein: CASSLEGSSGRTYEQYF. CDR3 nucleotide sequence: TGCGCCAGCAGCTTGGAAGGATCTAGCGGGAGGACCTACGAGCAGTACTTC.

Remarks on this clone: Other DNA sequences in the same sample also yield this CDR3. V is TRBV27 and J is TRBJ2-3, with TRBD2 matching over 10 bases. CDR1 is MNHEY, CDR2 SMNVEV, per germline (reference sequence). The J segment lost 2 bases and the V segment lost 5 bases, leaving 7 bases of the junction unmatched. The CDR3 extends over 16 amino acids. CDR3 bases: TGTGCCAGCAGTCCCGGGACTAGCGCCTACACAGATACGCAGTATTTT. Translated: CASSPGTSAYTDTQYF.

A note on this clone: The sample contains more than one DNA sequence encoding this CDR3. This chain connects TRBV29-1 to TRBJ2-5, with TRBD1 matching 8 bases. The J segment lost 5 bases and the V segment lost 4 bases, leaving 9 bases of the junction unmatched. The CDR3 has 14 amino acids. Germline lookup yields CDR1 SQVTM and CDR2 ANQGSEA. DNA for the CDR3: TGCAGCGTTGTCCCAGGGGGCGCGGGGGAGACCCAGTACTTC. Its protein is CSVVPGGAGETQYF.

Comment on this clone: Other DNA sequences in the same sample also yield this CDR3. The genes are TRBV5-4 and TRBJ1-1; D is ambiguous. V lost 5 bases, J lost 2 bases, and 4 bases lay in between. Per germline, CDR1 SGHNT and CDR2 YYREEE (reference sequence). CDR3 length equals 11 residues. The CDR3 DNA reads TGTGCCAGCAGTTTAAACACTGAAGCTTTCTTT. It codes for CASSLNTEAFF. The entire variable domain, with the rest obtained from reference TRBV5-4 and TRBJ1-1, is as follows: ETGVTQSPTHLIKTRGQQVTLRCSSQSGHNTVSWYQQALGQGPQFIFQYYREEENGRGNFPPRFSGLQFPNYSSELNVNALELDDSALYLCASSLNTEAFFGQGTRLTVV.

A single count supports this clone. The V call is TRBV29-1, the J call TRBJ1-2; D remains unclear. Germline V CDR1 and CDR2: SQVTM, ANQGSEA. CDR3 length equals 14 residues. Trimming pared 4 bases from V and 0 bases from J, leaving 12 bases between. The CDR3 sequence: CSVVEQPPNYGYTF. CDR3 in DNA: TGCAGCGTTGTAGAACAGCCACCTAACTATGGCTACACCTTC.

The rearrangement uses TRBV15 and TRBJ1-5; TRBD1 might be the D (5 bases). Germline CDR1 is LNHNV and CDR2 is YYDKDF (reference sequence). This CDR3 has 19 residues. V was pared by 2 bases and J by 0 bases, with 20 bases between. Written as DNA, the CDR3 is TGTGCCACCAGCAGAACCCCACCCAGGGAAATAGATAGCAATCAGCCCCAGCATTTT. This encodes CATSRTPPREIDSNQPQHF.

The table lists this clone with a count of one. This chain connects TRBV6-6 to TRBJ2-2; D ambiguous. V lost 10 bases to trimming and J lost 1 base, with 4 bases between them. This CDR3 region has 11 residues. Germline values: CDR1 MNHNY, CDR2 SVGAGI (reference sequence). The CDR3 DNA follows: TGTGCCATCCTGAACACCGGGGAGCTGTTTTTT. It is translated as CAILNTGELFF.

J is TRBJ2-4 and V is TRBV5-1; D gene uncertain. Germline V gene lookup returns CDR1 SGHRS and CDR2 YFSETQ. Trimming cost V 8 bases and J 0 bases, with 12 bases left between them. The CDR3 is made up of 14 amino acids. The CDR3 coding sequence is TGCGCCAGACCTACCACTTTAGCCAAAAACATTCAGTACTTC. Translated, it gives CARPTTLAKNIQYF.

This sequence joins TRBV28 and TRBJ1-3; 7 bases fit TRBD1. The CDR3 length is 18 residues. Germline assignment: CDR1 MDHEN and CDR2 SYDVKM. With V trimmed by 4 bases and J by 0 bases, 12 bases remained unmatched. The CDR3 DNA follows: TGTGCCAGCAGTTACACATCTCGCCGGGACAGCTCTGGAAACACCATATATTTT. Translated, it gives CASSYTSRRDSSGNTIYF. Variable domain in full (rest from reference TRBV28 and TRBJ1-3): DVKVTQSSRYLVKRTGEKVFLECVQDMDHENMFWYRQDPGLGLRLIYFSYDVKMKEKGDIPEGYSVSREKKERFSLILESASTNQTSMYLCASSYTSRRDSSGNTIYFGEGSWLTVV.

The V call is TRBV27, the J call TRBJ2-7; 8 bases match TRBD2. The V and J ends lost 5 bases and 0 bases, in that order; junction bases with no gene match: 9. Germline-derived CDR1 and CDR2 are MNHEY and SMNVEV (reference sequence). The CDR3 length is 16 residues. The CDR3 protein is CASSVSAGEGSYEQYF. The CDR3 nucleotides read TGTGCCAGCAGTGTTTCAGCGGGAGAGGGCTCCTACGAGCAGTACTTC.

V gene TRBV18 combines with J gene TRBJ1-6; D unresolved. The germline gives CDR1 KGHSH, CDR2 LQKENI. The CDR3 contains 12 residues. The V end was cut by 5 bases, the J end by 9 bases, with 8 bases between. This CDR3 is CASSGSGSPLHF. CDR3 sequence (DNA): TGTGCCAGCTCAGGGTCAGGTTCACCCCTCCACTTT.

The genes are TRBV12-5 and TRBJ2-3; 8 bases are shared with TRBD2. After removal of 6 bases from V and 4 bases from J, the junction contained 6 bases not matched to a gene. The CDR3 loop spans 14 amino acids. Germline loops: CDR1 LGHNT, CDR2 FRNRAP. CDR3 DNA sequence: TGTGCTAGTGGGTCGCCGGGACTAGCAGATACGCAGTATTTT. It translates to CASGSPGLADTQYF.

The CDR3 is CASSLGLREMLDEQFF. DNA for the CDR3: TGTGCCAGCAGCTTAGGTCTCAGGGAGATGTTGGATGAGCAGTTCTTC. The chain links TRBV7-9 to TRBJ2-1, with D perhaps given as TRBD1 or TRBD2 (5 bases each). Germline V gives CDR1 SEHNR, CDR2 FQNEAQ (reference sequence). The CDR3 has 16 amino acids. V gave up 1 base and J gave up 8 bases, with 18 bases separating them.

The rearrangement uses TRBV5-4 and TRBJ1-1; weak D call: TRBD1 (6 bases). The germline CDR1 and CDR2 sequences are SGHNT and YYREEE (reference sequence). CDR3 size: 15 residues. V was trimmed by 2 bases and J by 0 bases, leaving 11 bases between them. CDR3 protein: CASSFMAGVNTEAFF. CDR3 nucleotides: TGTGCCAGCAGCTTCATGGCAGGGGTGAACACTGAAGCTTTCTTT.

The chain recombines TRBV4-3 with TRBJ2-2, with 12 bases fitting TRBD2. There are 18 residues in the CDR3. From germline, CDR1 is LGHNA and CDR2 YSLEER. V trimming: 0 bases; J trimming: 0 bases; junction bases outside the gene matches: 2. The CDR3 here is CASSQDTSGRTNTGELFF. DNA for the CDR3: TGCGCCAGCAGCCAAGACACTAGCGGGAGGACGAACACCGGGGAGCTGTTTTTT.

This chain connects TRBV4-1 to TRBJ2-1; TRBD2 aligns across 9 bases. CDR3 length: 16 amino acids. Germline CDR1 and CDR2: MGHRA and YSYEKL. With V trimmed by 0 bases and J by 7 bases, 7 bases remained unmatched. In nucleotides, the CDR3 is TGCGCCAGCAGCCAAGATAGTAGCGGGAGAGATAATGAGCAGTTCTTC. It is translated as CASSQDSSGRDNEQFF.

The gene calls are TRBV5-1 and TRBJ2-7; D not certain. V lost 1 base and J 6 bases, leaving 14 bases between the germline ends. The CDR3 is made up of 14 amino acids. Per the germline V gene, CDR1 is SGHRS and CDR2 is YFSETQ. Here the CDR3 reads CASSLWDPLGEQYF. The CDR3 DNA reads TGCGCCAGCAGCTTGTGGGATCCCCTGGGCGAGCAGTACTTC. Full variable domain (outside the CDR3, taken from reference TRBV5-1 and TRBJ2-7): KAGVTQTPRYLIKTRGQQVTLSCSPISGHRSVSWYQQTPGQGLQFLFEYFSETQRNKGNFPGRFSGRQFSNSRSEMNVSTLELGDSALYLCASSLWDPLGEQYFGPGTRLTVT.

On this clone itself: Other DNA variants within this sample encode the same CDR3. For the CDR3, the DNA is TGTGCCAGCAGCTGGGGAGTTGGGAATCAGCCCCAGCATTTT. Its translation: CASSWGVGNQPQHF. The rearrangement links TRBV5-6 to TRBJ1-5; D gene unclear. CDR3 length: 14 residues. The germline V gene encodes CDR1 SGHDT and CDR2 YYEEEE. The V end lost 3 bases, the J end lost 4 bases, and 11 bases lay between the germline ends. The full variable domain, its missing parts supplied by reference TRBV5-6 and TRBJ1-5, is DAGVTQSPTHLIKTRGQQVTLRCSPKSGHDTVSWYQQALGQGPQFIFQYYEEEERQRGNFPDRFSGHQFPNYSSELNVNALLLGDSALYLCASSWGVGNQPQHFGDGTRLSIL.

This chain uses TRBV7-9 with TRBJ2-7, with a possible D match to TRBD2 (5 bases). Per germline, CDR1 SEHNR and CDR2 FQNEAQ (reference sequence). Trimming removed 11 bases from V and 3 bases from J, with 20 bases in between. This CDR3 contains 14 residues. The CDR3 loop is CAYEYLGGGYEQYF. For the CDR3, the DNA is TGTGCCTACGAATACCTCGGAGGTGGCTACGAGCAGTACTTC.

This chain uses TRBV28 with TRBJ1-5, with D perhaps matching TRBD1 (5 bases). V dropped 8 bases and J dropped 5 bases, with 16 bases sitting between them. This CDR3 contains 14 residues. Per the germline V gene, CDR1 is MDHEN and CDR2 is SYDVKM. CDR3 sequence (DNA): TGTGCCAGCGAACCGGGACGATCGGATCAGCCCCAGCATTTT. It encodes CASEPGRSDQPQHF.

As concerns this clone: Within the sample, other DNA sequences also encode this same CDR3. The rearrangement joins TRBV27 to TRBJ2-1; 11 bases are shared with TRBD2. Germline lookup yields CDR1 MNHEY and CDR2 SMNVEV (reference sequence). This CDR3 contains 15 residues. V lost 5 bases and J lost 2; bases outside the gene matches: 2. For the CDR3, the DNA is TGTGCCAGCAGTCTAGCGGGGGGAGCCTACAATGAGCAGTTCTTC. Protein product: CASSLAGGAYNEQFF.

CDR3 residues: CASSLRGWGEQFF. The CDR3 DNA is TGTGCCAGCAGCTTAAGGGGCTGGGGTGAGCAGTTCTTC. The chain recombines TRBV7-9 with TRBJ2-1; maybe TRBD1 (5 bases). The CDR3 extends over 13 amino acids. Trimming stripped 2 bases from V and 9 bases from J, with 11 bases between. From germline, CDR1 is SEHNR and CDR2 FQNEAQ (reference sequence).